Shown below are 27 T cell receptor beta chains from a single sample sequenced in a study of blood T cells in healthy people across ages. Using a J-beta primer mix together with a sample-barcoded 5' primer, a second PCR was run for about 6 to 11 cycles. TCRdb recomputed calls from the 5' RACE reads with MiXCR, one row per CDR3 protein. The repertoire consists of fewer than 1 million distinct CDR3 sequences, with roughly 44% occurring once and the leading ten covering approximately 20%. Sequenced: blood. These receptors were obtained from a man aged 60 to 75 in good health.

The chain links TRBV30 to TRBJ1-5; maybe TRBD1 (6 bases). The germline V gene has CDR1 GTSNPN and CDR2 SVGIG (reference sequence). The V end lost 5 bases, the J end lost 5 bases, and 10 bases lay between the germline ends. The CDR3 is made up of 12 amino acids. CDR3 in amino acids: CAWGGGDQPQHF. The CDR3 DNA reads TGTGCCTGGGGAGGGGGGGATCAGCCCCAGCATTTT.

Notes on this clonotype: A read error may be the cause here, since a much bigger clone is one base away. The genes are TRBV4-1 and TRBJ2-1, with a possible D match to TRBD2 (5 bases). Germline V gives CDR1 MGHRA, CDR2 YSYEKL. The CDR3 extends over 15 amino acids. V lost 1 base and J lost 7, with 14 bases in between. The CDR3 DNA follows: TGCGCCAGCAGCCAAGCGATAACTGGCGGGAATGAGCAGTTCTTC. Protein: CASSQAITGGNEQFF.

The V gene is TRBV6-5, the J gene TRBJ2-2, with a possible D match to TRBD1 (5 bases). The CDR3 sequence is 12 residues long. From germline, CDR1 is MNHEY and CDR2 SVGAGI. Trimming cost V 5 bases and J 7 bases, with 8 bases left between them. The CDR3 nucleotides are TGTGCCAGCAGTGTAGGGGACGGGGAGCTGTTTTTT. Translation gives CASSVGDGELFF.

This clonotype was detected a few times. This chain links TRBV11-1 with TRBJ2-5, with D perhaps assigned TRBD1 or TRBD2 (6 bases each). V was cut by 5 bases and J by 5 bases, with 24 bases left in between. CDR1 and CDR2 from the germline V gene are SGHAT and FQDESV (reference sequence). The CDR3 is 17 residues long. CDR3 residues: CASSRGGFGPILETQYF. Here the CDR3 DNA reads TGTGCCAGCAGCCGAGGGGGGTTCGGGCCTATATTGGAGACCCAGTACTTC.

J is TRBJ1-4 and V is TRBV7-9, with TRBD1 matching over 10 bases. The CDR3 loop spans 15 amino acids. Germline V CDR1 and CDR2: SEHNR, FQNEAQ (reference sequence). V shed 5 bases and J 9 bases; nucleotides not matched to a gene: 9. The CDR3 loop is CASSPRTGGGKKLFF. The CDR3 region has the DNA TGTGCCAGCAGCCCCCGGACAGGGGGGGGGAAAAAACTGTTTTTT.

The rearrangement joins TRBV2 to TRBJ2-3; no reliable D call. Per the germline V gene, CDR1 is SNHLY and CDR2 is FYNNEI. V was pared by 5 bases and J by 1 base, with 10 bases between. The CDR3 length is 14 residues. This CDR3 reads CASSPTRGTDTQYF. CDR3 sequence (DNA): TGTGCCAGCAGTCCCACCCGAGGCACAGATACGCAGTATTTT. Variable domain in full (rest from reference TRBV2 and TRBJ2-3): EPEVTQTPSHQVTQMGQEVILRCVPISNHLYFYWYRQILGQKVEFLVSFYNNEISEKSEIFDDQFSVERPDGSNFTLKIRSTKLEDSAMYFCASSPTRGTDTQYFGPGTRLTVL.

This chain connects TRBV5-5 to TRBJ2-2, with unresolved D. V was clipped by 4 bases and J by 5 bases, with 15 bases between them. This CDR3 is 15 amino acids long. The germline gives CDR1 SGHKS, CDR2 YYEKEE (reference sequence). The CDR3 spells CASSPVDPGTGELFF. In nucleotides, the CDR3 is TGTGCCAGCAGCCCTGTCGACCCCGGGACCGGGGAGCTGTTTTTT.

The chain joins TRBV2 to TRBJ1-5, with unresolved D. V lost 7 bases to trimming and J lost 4 bases, with 11 bases between them. Germline lookup yields CDR1 SNHLY and CDR2 FYNNEI. The CDR3 totals 13 residues. CDR3 residues: CASTSFPNQPQHF. DNA for the CDR3: TGTGCCAGCACCAGTTTCCCTAATCAGCCCCAGCATTTT. Full variable domain (rest looked up from reference TRBV2 and TRBJ1-5): EPEVTQTPSHQVTQMGQEVILRCVPISNHLYFYWYRQILGQKVEFLVSFYNNEISEKSEIFDDQFSVERPDGSNFTLKIRSTKLEDSAMYFCASTSFPNQPQHFGDGTRLSIL.

This clonotype was seen a few times. This chain uses TRBV2 with TRBJ2-1; D might be TRBD2 (5 bases). From germline, CDR1 is SNHLY and CDR2 FYNNEI. The CDR3 has 11 residues. The V gene lost 6 bases and the J gene lost 12 bases, with 12 bases spanning the gap. CDR3 nucleotide sequence: TGTGCCAGCAGCCGCGCGGGTTGGCAGTTCTTC. Translation gives CASSRAGWQFF.

This clonotype showed up just a few times. The CDR3 DNA reads as TGTGCCAGCGGACGGCAGGGGGGCAACTACGAGCAGTACTTC. It yields the protein CASGRQGGNYEQYF. The chain is built from TRBV11-3 and TRBJ2-7, with a tentative D call TRBD1 (7 bases). The germline V and J ends were trimmed by 8 bases and 3 bases, with 17 bases remaining between them. Germline V CDR1 and CDR2: SGHNT, YENEEA. There are 14 residues in the CDR3.

This clonotype was picked up a small number of times. The J gene is TRBJ2-4, the V gene TRBV6-1, with TRBD2 as a possible D gene (6 bases). Between the trimmed V and J ends, which lost 6 bases and 8 bases, there was a span of 20 bases. CDR1 is MNHNS, CDR2 SASEGT, per germline. This CDR3 region has 15 residues. The CDR3 sequence is CASSALQGGSDIQYF. The CDR3 coding sequence is TGTGCCAGCAGCGCGTTGCAGGGAGGTAGTGACATTCAGTACTTC.

About this clonotype: One junction end disagrees with the germline gene, perhaps due to a read error. The chain recombines TRBV7-2 with TRBJ2-5, with 9 nucleotides matching TRBD2. The CDR3 is 16 residues long. Germline V lookup: CDR1 SGHTA, CDR2 FQGNSA. The CDR3 loop reads CAGSSGLARREETQYF. The CDR3 DNA reads TGTGCCGGCAGCTCAGGACTAGCGAGAAGAGAAGAGACCCAGTACTTC.

Comments on this clonotype: One junction end does not reproduce the germline sequence, and a read error may be involved. The chain recombines TRBV6-6 with TRBJ2-3, with D perhaps TRBD1 (6 bases). The germline V gene has CDR1 MNHNY and CDR2 SVGAGI (reference sequence). The CDR3 is made up of 15 amino acids. CDR3 DNA: TGTGCCAGCCGCCTAGGGGGAAGTGGCACAGATACGCGGTATTTT. It yields the protein CASRLGGSGTDTRYF.

In its sample, this clonotype was seen a few times. This chain joins TRBV4-3 and TRBJ2-3, with TRBD1 identical over 8 bases. V dropped 4 bases and J dropped 2; count of bases not matched to a gene: 17. The CDR3 contains 19 residues. The germline V gene encodes CDR1 LGHNA and CDR2 YSLEER. The DNA of the CDR3 is TGCGCCAGCAGCCGCGGGGTAGTTACAGGGGGGTACGACACAGATACGCAGTATTTT. Its translation is CASSRGVVTGGYDTDTQYF.

This clonotype was counted at least ten times. The V gene is TRBV7-3, the J gene TRBJ2-5, with D unclear. Germline V gene lookup returns CDR1 SGHTA and CDR2 FQGTGA. The germline V and J ends were trimmed by 2 bases and 5 bases, with 9 bases remaining between them. This CDR3 spans 13 amino acids. CDR3 in DNA: TGTGCCAGCAGCTTAGACCCCTGGGAGACCCAGTACTTC. Translation: CASSLDPWETQYF. Supplemented by reference TRBV7-3 and TRBJ2-5, the full variable domain reads GAGVSQTPSNKVTEKGKYVELRCDPISGHTALYWYRQSLGQGPEFLIYFQGTGAADDSGLPNDRFFAVRPEGSVSTLKIQRTERGDSAVYLCASSLDPWETQYFGPGTRLLVL.

The rearrangement uses TRBV5-8 and TRBJ1-5; D uncertain. CDR1 is SGHTS, CDR2 YDEGEE, per germline. This CDR3 is built from 16 residues. The V end was cut by 4 bases, the J end by 2 bases, with 16 bases between. In DNA, the CDR3 is TGTGCCAGCAGCGCTCGCGGAGGGAGGGGCAATCAGCCCCAGCATTTT. The encoded protein is CASSARGGRGNQPQHF.

Notes on this clonotype: One junction end disagrees with the germline gene, perhaps due to a read error. The rearrangement joins TRBV7-9 to TRBJ1-5; the D is unclear. The CDR3 consists of 14 residues. The germline V gene has CDR1 SEHNR and CDR2 FQNEAQ (reference sequence). CDR3 amino acids: CASSLGGSSQPQHF. The CDR3 DNA follows: TGTGCCAGCAGTTTAGGAGGGAGCAGTCAGCCCCAGCATTTT.

The V call is TRBV12-3 or TRBV12-4, the J call TRBJ1-2, with 11 nucleotides matching TRBD1. The CDR3 is made up of 14 amino acids. V gave up 5 bases and J gave up 7 bases; unmatched junction bases: 6. The DNA for the CDR3 is TGTGCCAGCAGTGTAGGGACAGGGGGACCTGGCTACACCTTC. This sequence encodes CASSVGTGGPGYTF.

As concerns this clonotype: The junction shows a germline mismatch at one end, possibly a read error. This sequence joins TRBV20-1 and TRBJ1-2, with 8 positions matching TRBD1. The length of the CDR3 is 12 residues. CDR1 DFQATT and CDR2 SNEGSKA come from the germline V gene (reference sequence). As DNA, the CDR3 is TGCAGTGCAATAGTCAGGGGGCTTGGCTACACTTTC. This sequence encodes CSAIVRGLGYTF.

J is TRBJ2-5 and V is TRBV20-1; the match to TRBD1 covers 7 bases. Germline V CDR1 and CDR2: DFQATT, SNEGSKA (reference sequence). The CDR3 totals 14 residues. V lost 3 bases and J lost 11; bases outside the gene matches: 15. This CDR3 is CSASLGTANDEQYF. DNA for the CDR3: TGCAGTGCTAGTTTAGGGACAGCGAACGATGAGCAGTACTTC.

The DNA for the CDR3 is TGTGCCAGCAGCCGGACCGGGACAGGGAACGAGCAGTACTTC. Its translation is CASSRTGTGNEQYF. The chain links TRBV3-1 to TRBJ2-7; 9 nucleotides line up with TRBD1. CDR1 is LGHDT, CDR2 YNNKEL, per germline (reference sequence). The J segment lost 5 bases and the V segment lost 4 bases, leaving 6 bases of the junction unmatched. The CDR3 is made up of 14 amino acids.

This clonotype was recorded a few times. This chain joins TRBV5-1 and TRBJ2-5; 7 bases fit TRBD1. Germline V lookup: CDR1 SGHRS, CDR2 YFSETQ. This CDR3 contains 14 residues. V lost 9 bases, J lost 0 bases, and 8 bases stayed unmatched. The CDR3 reads CATKGQLDQETQYF. CDR3 bases: TGCGCCACCAAGGGACAGCTAGACCAAGAGACCCAGTACTTC.

This sequence joins TRBV12-3 or TRBV12-4 and TRBJ2-7, with 7 bases aligning to TRBD1. V was clipped by 10 bases and J by 2 bases; unmatched bases: 11. This CDR3 is 14 amino acids long. CDR3 residues: CATPGRDSTYEQYF. The CDR3 DNA follows: TGTGCCACCCCGGGCCGGGACAGTACCTACGAGCAGTACTTC.

About this clonotype itself: A much larger clone lies one base from this, so it may be a read error. The chain carries TRBV10-3 and TRBJ2-7; D perhaps matches TRBD2 (5 bases). The germline CDR1 and CDR2 sequences are ENHRY and SYGVKD. V dropped 0 bases and J dropped 0 bases, with 9 bases sitting between them. The CDR3 has 15 amino acids. CDR3: CAISESSEGSYEQYF. The DNA for the CDR3 is TGTGCCATCAGTGAGTCTAGCGAGGGCTCCTACGAGCAGTACTTC.

This clonotype was seen ten or more times. The rearrangement joins TRBV6-2 or TRBV6-3 to TRBJ2-7; tentative D call: TRBD2 (5 bases). The V and J ends lost 6 bases and 6 bases respectively, with 15 bases between them. The CDR3 is 13 residues long. The germline CDR1 and CDR2 sequences are MNHEY and SVGEGT. The CDR3 loop reads CASREGFGREQYF. The CDR3 bases are TGTGCCAGCAGAGAGGGCTTCGGGCGCGAGCAGTACTTC.

This clonotype has just a few counts. CDR3 bases: TGTGCCAGCAGGGTGGGGCAGGGCCTCTACGAGCAGTACTTC. This sequence encodes CASRVGQGLYEQYF. The V gene is TRBV5-5, the J gene TRBJ2-7, with a weak D call TRBD1 (5 bases). CDR3 size: 14 residues. In germline, CDR1 is SGHKS, CDR2 YYEKEE (reference sequence). Trimming left V 5 bases short and J 3 bases short, with 15 bases between. Full variable domain (missing parts from reference TRBV5-5 and TRBJ2-7): DAGVTQSPTHLIKTRGQQVTLRCSPISGHKSVSWYQQVLGQGPQFIFQYYEKEERGRGNFPDRFSARQFPNYSSELNVNALLLGDSALYLCASRVGQGLYEQYFGPGTRLTVT.

This clonotype was seen many times. This rearrangement joins TRBV7-2 to TRBJ2-5; 7 bases agree with TRBD1. The CDR3 covers 14 residues. Germline-derived CDR1 and CDR2 are SGHTA and FQGNSA. Trimming cost V 3 bases and J 2 bases; bases outside gene matches: 3. CDR3 amino acids: CASSFDRVQETQYF. The CDR3 DNA is TGTGCCAGCAGCTTCGACAGGGTTCAAGAGACCCAGTACTTC.